Here is one T cell receptor (beta chain) with its context. This clonotype was observed many times. The specificity of this receptor is unknown. Within one base of it there is no much larger clone, and no base qualities were kept. Ends trimmed: V by 8 bases, J by 5 bases; bases unmatched to a gene: 10. The CDR3 holds 15 amino acids from the cysteine to the phenylalanine. Of the read, only the CDR3 DNA is kept; its 45 bases are in frame from base 1. The germline V gene (reference sequence) gives CDR1 as MNHEY and CDR2 as SMNVEV. The sample comes from a study of regulatory T cells in long-lasting Graves disease (dated by TCRdb to the early 2020s). About the study as a whole: Patients with newly diagnosed Graves' disease had been on antithyroid drugs for under 3 months. Persistent Graves' disease patients were compared with newly diagnosed Graves' disease patients by peripheral blood TCR sequencing and RNA sequencing. The study took place in China and was registered as a clinical trial. TCR sequencing covered some 13 persistent and around 20 newly diagnosed Graves' disease patients, around 35 samples in total. Overall results and qualifications from the work: The authors acknowledged the small sample size as a limitation that may reduce accuracy. A larger number of public clonotypes was shared among persistent patients (around 3,000) than among newly diagnosed patients (more than 850). Lower TCR Shannon entropy and fewer highly expanded clones were observed in persistent Graves' disease patients than in newly diagnosed patients, which suggested clonal expansion. Persistent disease showed preferential use of TRBV28, TRBJ1-2 and TRBJ2-5, whereas newly diagnosed disease favored TRBV20-1 and TRBJ2-1. Only the TCR beta chain was sequenced and analyzed. The study examined only peripheral blood because the primary lesion, thyroid tissue, could not be accessed.

Read against the paper, the sample's time point label means: newly diagnosed GD, antithyroid drugs for less than 3 months. For both TCR sequencing and RNA sequencing, RNA was extracted from PBMCs using TRIzol. Graves' disease was diagnosed according to American Thyroid Association guidelines. The patients came from an endocrinology department in Xi'an, China. Each patient gave roughly 8.4 milliliters of peripheral blood, collected in an EDTA anticoagulant tube. Ficoll Paque Plus density gradient separation was used to isolate PBMCs, and no additional T cell sorting was done. RNA quality was checked with an Agilent 2100 Bioanalyzer and agarose gel, and concentration with a NanoDrop 2000. The library was made by multiplex PCR. TCRdb lists the instrument as Illumina HiSeq 4000. iRepertoire HTBI primers and Arm-PCR amplification of CDR3 regions were used to construct TCR beta libraries. PCR products were gel purified before sequencing. The paper's data handling went like this. Across samples, roughly 60 TRBV and 14 TRBJ segments were identified and used for gene usage analysis of CDR3 amino acid clonotypes. Filtered high-quality paired reads were merged into contigs using COPE and FqMerger. BLAST was used to align contigs to IMGT TRBV, TRBD and TRBJ reference genes, with CDR3 defined following IMGT. Any clonotype with a frequency above 0.1% was counted as a highly expanded clone. Shannon entropy served as the measure of repertoire diversity, while the Gini coefficient captured V-J evenness. Public clonotypes were defined as clonotypes shared by more than one individual. The raw public data were reprocessed by TCRdb itself: fastp quality trimming at Q25, MiXCR clonotype calling, in-frame beta chains only. Identical CDR3 protein sequences are pooled into one entry, listed with their most common genes and DNA. The V and J calls, along with clone size, are taken from TCRdb and not from the paper's own processing. Across this sample there are roughly 380,000 distinct CDR3 sequences, with roughly 15% seen only once. About 20% of the sample lies in the top ten.

The specimen was peripheral blood mononuclear cells (PBMCs), collected at new diagnosis, from a patient treated with antithyroid drugs. This clonotype was sampled from a female donor with Graves disease. The chain is assembled from TRBV27 and TRBJ2-2, with TRBD2 identical over 8 junction bases. The CDR3 corresponds to CASRSGGQSTGELFF. The DNA is as follows: TGTGCCAGCCGATCGGGAGGGCAGAGTACCGGGGAGCTGTTTTTT.